This is a list of T cell receptor beta chains from one sample in a study of Graves' ophthalmopathy and Graves' hyperthyroidism. Each CDR3 protein is one row after TCRdb ran MiXCR on the multiplex PCR reads. The table includes about 620,000 distinct CDR3 sequences, about 20% detected once. The sequenced material came from peripheral blood. Receptors were obtained from a woman aged 18-35 years with stable Graves' hyperthyroidism. Some clones in this sample may be carry-over from other donors' samples. Each CDR3 is given with its conserved first and last residue. A D gene is named only where the DNA matches it firmly. Clone size appears in some rows only: once, few, many, or a class for an expanded clone.

clone_size	v_call	j_call	d_call	cdr3_aa	cdr3_nt
.	TRBV6-2/TRBV6-3	TRBJ1-1	.	CASSSRAGLNTEAFF	TGTGCCAGCAGCTCACGAGCAGGGTTGAACACTGAAGCTTTCTTT
few	TRBV15	TRBJ2-2	TRBD2	CATSRELGGSNTGELFF	TGTGCCACCAGCAGAGAGTTGGGCGGGAGCAACACCGGGGAGCTGTTTTTT
many	TRBV4-1	TRBJ1-5	TRBD1	CASSQDWDRGRGQPQHF	TGCGCCAGCAGCCAAGATTGGGACAGGGGGCGTGGTCAGCCCCAGCATTTT
many	TRBV12-3/TRBV12-4	TRBJ1-3	.	CASSWAGGNTIYF	TGTGCCAGCAGTTGGGCAGGAGGAAACACCATATATTTT
many	TRBV27	TRBJ1-1	TRBD1	CASSLDRDTEAFF	TGTGCCAGCAGTTTGGACAGGGATACTGAAGCTTTCTTT
few	TRBV20-1	TRBJ1-5	TRBD1	CSANPRQGVQPQHF	TGCAGTGCTAACCCCCGACAGGGGGTTCAGCCCCAGCATTTT
.	TRBV6-2/TRBV6-3	TRBJ1-5	TRBD1	CASSYSPGTGLFSNQPQHF	TGTGCCAGCAGTTACTCGCCCGGGACAGGCCTTTTCAGCAATCAGCCCCAGCATTTT
many	TRBV20-1	TRBJ1-1	.	CSARDSWGTEAFF	TGCAGTGCTAGAGATTCATGGGGCACTGAAGCTTTCTTT
many	TRBV7-2	TRBJ1-1	.	CASSPRVYTEAFF	TGTGCCAGCAGCCCCCGGGTCTACACTGAAGCTTTCTTT
.	TRBV7-9	TRBJ2-2	.	CASVQTDTGELFF	TGTGCCAGCGTCCAAACGGACACCGGGGAGCTGTTTTTT
few	TRBV27	TRBJ1-1	.	CASSFMGMGTEAFF	TGTGCCAGCAGTTTTATGGGGATGGGCACTGAAGCTTTCTTT
many	TRBV4-1	TRBJ1-1	.	CASSQDRVPMTPSNTEAFF	TGCGCCAGCAGCCAAGATAGGGTGCCAATGACTCCCTCGAACACTGAAGCTTTCTTT
.	TRBV3-1	TRBJ1-2	TRBD1	CASSQVGGAIHGYTF	TGTGCCAGCAGCCAAGTAGGGGGCGCGATCCATGGCTACACCTTC
.	TRBV18	TRBJ2-5	.	CASSTITGPGETQYF	TGTGCCAGCTCGACCATAACAGGCCCAGGGGAGACCCAGTACTTC
few	TRBV28	TRBJ2-7	.	CASSYGHGIYEQYF	TGTGCCAGCAGTTATGGACACGGGATCTACGAGCAGTACTTC
many	TRBV12-5	TRBJ1-1	.	CASVWDSPMEAFF	TGTGCTAGTGTTTGGGACTCCCCGATGGAGGCTTTCTTT
many	TRBV6-1	TRBJ1-5	.	CASRLTDEVGQPQHF	TGTGCCAGCAGGTTGACGGACGAGGTCGGTCAGCCCCAGCATTTT
.	TRBV28	TRBJ1-6	TRBD1	CASSLATGTGTLALHF	TGTGCCAGCAGTTTAGCAACCGGGACAGGGACTTTAGCCCTCCACTTT
many	TRBV12-5	TRBJ1-1	.	CASAPQVGSLEAFF	TGTGCTAGTGCTCCCCAGGTGGGAAGCCTTGAAGCTTTCTTT
few	TRBV12-3/TRBV12-4	TRBJ2-6	.	CASSFGASSGANVLTF	TGTGCCAGCAGTTTCGGGGCCAGCTCTGGGGCCAACGTCCTGACTTTC
many	TRBV12-3/TRBV12-4	TRBJ1-2	.	CASSGGSRANYGYTF	TGTGCCAGCAGCGGAGGGTCCAGAGCTAACTATGGCTACACCTTC